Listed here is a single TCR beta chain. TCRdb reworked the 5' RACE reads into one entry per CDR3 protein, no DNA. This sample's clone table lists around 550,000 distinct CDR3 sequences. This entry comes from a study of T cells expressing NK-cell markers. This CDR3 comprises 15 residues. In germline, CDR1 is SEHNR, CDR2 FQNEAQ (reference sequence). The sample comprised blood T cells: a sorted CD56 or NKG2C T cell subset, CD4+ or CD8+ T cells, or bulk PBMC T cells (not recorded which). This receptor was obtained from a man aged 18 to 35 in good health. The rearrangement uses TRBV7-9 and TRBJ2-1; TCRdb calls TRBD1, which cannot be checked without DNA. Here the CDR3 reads CASSPRGDDYNEQFF.